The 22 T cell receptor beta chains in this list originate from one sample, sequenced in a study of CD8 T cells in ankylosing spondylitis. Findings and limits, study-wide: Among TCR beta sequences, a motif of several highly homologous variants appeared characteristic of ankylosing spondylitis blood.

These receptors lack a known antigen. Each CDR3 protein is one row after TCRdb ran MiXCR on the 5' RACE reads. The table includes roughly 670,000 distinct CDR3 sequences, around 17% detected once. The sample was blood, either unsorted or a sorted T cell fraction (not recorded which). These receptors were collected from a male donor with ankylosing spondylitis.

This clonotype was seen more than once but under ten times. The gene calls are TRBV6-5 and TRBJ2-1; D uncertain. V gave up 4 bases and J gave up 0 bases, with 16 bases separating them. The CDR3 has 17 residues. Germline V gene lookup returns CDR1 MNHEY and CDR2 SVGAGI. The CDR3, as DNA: TGTGCCAGCAGTTCCCGAGGACCGTTTAGCTCCTACAATGAGCAGTTCTTC. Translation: CASSSRGPFSSYNEQFF.

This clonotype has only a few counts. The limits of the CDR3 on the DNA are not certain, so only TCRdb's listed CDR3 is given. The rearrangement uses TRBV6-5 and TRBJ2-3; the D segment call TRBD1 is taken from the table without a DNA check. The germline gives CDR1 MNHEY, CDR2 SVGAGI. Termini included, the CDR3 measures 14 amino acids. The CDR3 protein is CASILDRATDTQYF.

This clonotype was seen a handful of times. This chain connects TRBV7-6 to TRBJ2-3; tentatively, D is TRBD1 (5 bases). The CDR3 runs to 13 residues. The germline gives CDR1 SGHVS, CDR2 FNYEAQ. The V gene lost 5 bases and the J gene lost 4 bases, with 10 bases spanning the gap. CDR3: CASSPTGPDTQYF. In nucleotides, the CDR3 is TGTGCCAGCAGCCCCACAGGTCCAGATACGCAGTATTTT.

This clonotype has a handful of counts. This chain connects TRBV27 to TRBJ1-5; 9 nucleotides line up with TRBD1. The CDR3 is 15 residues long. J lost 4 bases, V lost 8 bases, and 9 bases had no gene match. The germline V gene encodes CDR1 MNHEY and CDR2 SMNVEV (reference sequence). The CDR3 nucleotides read TGTGCCAGCGGCCTACAGGGGGCCGGGAATCAGCCCCAGCATTTT. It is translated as CASGLQGAGNQPQHF.

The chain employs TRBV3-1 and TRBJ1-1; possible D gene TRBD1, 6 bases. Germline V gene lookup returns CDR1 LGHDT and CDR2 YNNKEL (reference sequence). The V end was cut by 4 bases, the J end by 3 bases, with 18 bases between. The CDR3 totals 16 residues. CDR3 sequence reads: CASSPKIGGVYTEAFF. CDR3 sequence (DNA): TGTGCCAGCAGCCCTAAGATAGGGGGGGTTTACACTGAAGCTTTCTTT.

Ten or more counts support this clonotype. The CDR3 is CSVGHRAPYQETQYF. In DNA form, the CDR3 reads TGCAGCGTTGGACACAGGGCCCCGTACCAAGAGACCCAGTACTTC. The V call is TRBV29-1, the J call TRBJ2-5; TRBD1 is a possible D gene (6 bases). Trimming took off 4 bases at V and 0 bases at J, with 15 bases between the two ends. There are 15 residues in the CDR3. CDR1 and CDR2 from the germline V gene are SQVTM and ANQGSEA.

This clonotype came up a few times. The CDR3 region has the DNA TGTGCCAGCAGTGAACTAAATAGCAATCAGCCCCAGCATTTT. Protein: CASSELNSNQPQHF. V is TRBV6-1 and J is TRBJ1-5; D call uncertain. CDR3 length: 14 residues. Trimming removed 2 bases at V and 0 bases at J, with 5 bases between. Germline CDR1 and CDR2: MNHNS and SASEGT.

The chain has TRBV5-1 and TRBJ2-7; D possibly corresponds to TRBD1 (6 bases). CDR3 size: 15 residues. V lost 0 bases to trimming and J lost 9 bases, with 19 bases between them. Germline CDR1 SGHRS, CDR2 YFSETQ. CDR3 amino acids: CASSLDPGTPLGQYF. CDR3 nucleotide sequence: TGCGCCAGCAGCTTGGACCCCGGGACACCACTGGGGCAGTACTTC. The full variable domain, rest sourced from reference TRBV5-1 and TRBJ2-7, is KAGVTQTPRYLIKTRGQQVTLSCSPISGHRSVSWYQQTPGQGLQFLFEYFSETQRNKGNFPGRFSGRQFSNSRSEMNVSTLELGDSALYLCASSLDPGTPLGQYFGPGTRLTVT.

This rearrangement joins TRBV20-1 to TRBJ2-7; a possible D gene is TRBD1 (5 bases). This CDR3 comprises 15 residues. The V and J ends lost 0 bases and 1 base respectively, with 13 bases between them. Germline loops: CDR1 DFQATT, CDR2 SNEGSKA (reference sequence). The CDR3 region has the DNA TGCAGTGCTAGAGATCCGCAGGGCCCATCCTACGAGCAGTACTTC. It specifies CSARDPQGPSYEQYF.

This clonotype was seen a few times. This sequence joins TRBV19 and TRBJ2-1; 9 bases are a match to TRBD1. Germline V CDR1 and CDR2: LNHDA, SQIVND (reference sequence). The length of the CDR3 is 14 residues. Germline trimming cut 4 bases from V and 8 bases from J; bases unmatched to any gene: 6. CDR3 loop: CASSRQGELDEQFF. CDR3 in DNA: TGTGCCAGTAGTAGACAGGGGGAACTGGATGAGCAGTTCTTC.

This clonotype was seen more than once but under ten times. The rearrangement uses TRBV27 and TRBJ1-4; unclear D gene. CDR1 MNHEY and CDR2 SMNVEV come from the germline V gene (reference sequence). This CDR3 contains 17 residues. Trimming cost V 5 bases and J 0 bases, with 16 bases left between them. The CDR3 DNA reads TGTGCCAGCAGTAAATATGAGGTCGAGGCAACTAATGAAAAACTGTTTTTT. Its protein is CASSKYEVEATNEKLFF.

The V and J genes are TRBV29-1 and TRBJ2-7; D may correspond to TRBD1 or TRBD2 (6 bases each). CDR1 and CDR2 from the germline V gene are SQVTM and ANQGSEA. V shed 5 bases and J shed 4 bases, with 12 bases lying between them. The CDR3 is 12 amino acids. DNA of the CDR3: TGCAGCGTTCAAGGGGGGAGTTACGAGCAGTACTTC. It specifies CSVQGGSYEQYF.

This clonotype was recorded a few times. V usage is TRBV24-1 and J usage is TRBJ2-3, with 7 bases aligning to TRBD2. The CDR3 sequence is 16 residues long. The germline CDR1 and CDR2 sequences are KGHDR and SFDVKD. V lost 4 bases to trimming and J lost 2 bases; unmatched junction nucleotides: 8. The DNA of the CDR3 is TGTGCCACCAGTGAGGGCAGCGGGGAACCCACAGATACGCAGTATTTT. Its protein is CATSEGSGEPTDTQYF.

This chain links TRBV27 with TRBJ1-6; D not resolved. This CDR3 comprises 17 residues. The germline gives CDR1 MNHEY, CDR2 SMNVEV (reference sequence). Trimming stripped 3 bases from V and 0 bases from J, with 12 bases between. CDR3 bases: TGTGCCAGCAGTTTTTCGACCGCTAGCTCCTATAATTCACCCCTCCACTTT. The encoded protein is CASSFSTASSYNSPLHF.

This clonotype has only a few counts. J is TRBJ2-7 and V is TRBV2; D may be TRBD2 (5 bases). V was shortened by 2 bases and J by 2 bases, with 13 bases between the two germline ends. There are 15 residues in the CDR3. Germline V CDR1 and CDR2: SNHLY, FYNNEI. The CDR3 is CASSESPGSPYEQYF. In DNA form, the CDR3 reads TGTGCCAGCAGTGAATCCCCGGGGTCCCCCTACGAGCAGTACTTC.

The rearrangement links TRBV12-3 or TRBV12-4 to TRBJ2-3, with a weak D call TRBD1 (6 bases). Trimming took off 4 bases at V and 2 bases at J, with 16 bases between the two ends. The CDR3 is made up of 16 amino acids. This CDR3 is CASSSPRGKATDTQYF. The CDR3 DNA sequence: TGTGCCAGCAGTTCCCCCAGGGGTAAAGCCACAGATACGCAGTATTTT.

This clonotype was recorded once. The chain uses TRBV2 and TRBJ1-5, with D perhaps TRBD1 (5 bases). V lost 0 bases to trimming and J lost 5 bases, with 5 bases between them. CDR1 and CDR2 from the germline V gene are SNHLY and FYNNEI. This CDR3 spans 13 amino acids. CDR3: CASSEARDQPQHF. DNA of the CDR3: TGTGCCAGCAGTGAAGCCAGGGATCAGCCCCAGCATTTT.

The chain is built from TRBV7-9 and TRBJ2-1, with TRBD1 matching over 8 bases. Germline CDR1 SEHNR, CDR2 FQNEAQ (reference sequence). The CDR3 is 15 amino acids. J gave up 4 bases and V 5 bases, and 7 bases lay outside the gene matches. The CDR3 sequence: CASSRGQARYNEQFF. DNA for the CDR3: TGTGCCAGCAGCCGGGGACAGGCCAGGTACAATGAGCAGTTCTTC.

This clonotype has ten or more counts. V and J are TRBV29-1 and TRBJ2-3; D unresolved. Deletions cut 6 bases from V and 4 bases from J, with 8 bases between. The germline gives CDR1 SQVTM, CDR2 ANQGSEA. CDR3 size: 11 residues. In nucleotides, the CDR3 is TGCAGCGTCGGACGGCCAGATACGCAGTATTTT. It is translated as CSVGRPDTQYF.

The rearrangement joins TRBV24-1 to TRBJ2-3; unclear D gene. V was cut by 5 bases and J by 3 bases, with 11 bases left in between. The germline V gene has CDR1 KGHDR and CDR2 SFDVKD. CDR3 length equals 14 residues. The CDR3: CATSGARGTDTQYF. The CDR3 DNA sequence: TGTGCCACCAGTGGGGCCCGTGGGACAGATACGCAGTATTTT.

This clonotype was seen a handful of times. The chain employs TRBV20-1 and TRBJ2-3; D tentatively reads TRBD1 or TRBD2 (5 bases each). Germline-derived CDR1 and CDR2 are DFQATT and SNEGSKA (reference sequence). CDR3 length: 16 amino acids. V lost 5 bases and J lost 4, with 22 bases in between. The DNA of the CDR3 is TGCAGTGCTGGGGCTGAGGGGTCGAGCCGCGCAGATACGCAGTATTTT. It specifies CSAGAEGSSRADTQYF.

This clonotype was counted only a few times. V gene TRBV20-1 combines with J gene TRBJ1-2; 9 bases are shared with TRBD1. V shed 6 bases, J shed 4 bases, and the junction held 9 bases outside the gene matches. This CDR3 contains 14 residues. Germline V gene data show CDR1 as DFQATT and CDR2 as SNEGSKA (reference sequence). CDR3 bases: TGCAGTGCAGCCGGGACAGGGTTCACCTATGGCTACACCTTC. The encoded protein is CSAAGTGFTYGYTF.